This TCR beta chain appears in the sequencing data of a study of cytomegalovirus exposure and HLA in healthy donors (dated by TCRdb to 2016 to 2017). Concerning the study at large: An earlier analysis of roughly 630 of the donors reported more than 250 Gb of sequence data and 117 million unique TCR beta sequences from 150 million to 200 million T cells. Roughly 300 gigabases of sequencing data and 75 million to 85 million unique TCR sequences made up an early release that covered 500 to 650 HLA-typed donors. Among the roughly 400 genotyped donors, approximately 76% belonged to the genetic ancestry cluster associated with self-reported Caucasian donors. The study was designed to test whether signatures of past pathogen exposure could be identified by cataloging public T cell receptors. The study used immunosequencing to profile the T cell repertoires of 600 to 850 subjects and linked those repertoires to cytomegalovirus serostatus. Besides the first cohort of 666 subjects, a separate validation cohort made up of 120 different subjects was used. High-throughput TCR immunosequencing, statistical association of individual TCRs with disease status, and machine learning were combined to predict cytomegalovirus infection status. In a later analysis, previously published TCR beta repertoires from 670 or so donors were re-analyzed and high-resolution HLA genotyping was added so that TCR occurrence patterns could be studied. The later analysis used no new phenotypic data to find candidate immune exposures, relying instead on TCR beta sequences and their occurrence across donors. An earlier analysis of 587 of the donors used high-throughput TCR beta sequencing to judge whether each TCR beta V gene segment behaved as functional or pseudogenic. Alongside the repertoire data, information on donor age, sex, ethnicity and CMV serostatus was compiled. In a later genetic analysis, genome-wide SNP genotypes for about three fifths of the roughly 670 donors were used, and that subset was treated as a discovery cohort. Every repertoire in the discovery cohort had been generated on one and the same sequencing platform. Both class I and class II loci were covered by HLA typing, at four-digit resolution. Typing coverage varied by locus: roughly 629-630 donors for A, B, C, DRB1 and DQB1; roughly 560 for DQA1; about 590 for DPA1; more than 450 for DPB1. Several DR-DQ haplotypes were handled as single units for association and clustering because linkage in the cohort was strong. On average, 235,054 unique TCR beta nucleotide sequences were sequenced per donor among a few hundred genotyped donors of the cohort, with around 19% of those sequences being non-productive. Overall results and qualifications from the work: An association between a missense DCLRE1C variant and V-gene and J-gene trimming of TCR beta chains was found in a later genetic analysis and replicated in an independent cohort. Correlated functional status among segregating V segments might be attributable to linkage disequilibrium, but an unknown experimental factor could not be ruled out. Because counts were too low, 15 to 20 rarely observed V segments, including chromosome 9 orphons, were excluded from the earlier analysis of under 650 of the donors. According to the authors, the approach could potentially be generalized to other disease states and immunological phenotypes. Broadly in line with IMGT annotations, most TCR beta V segments showed up in productive rearrangements about 90% or about 30% of the time in an earlier analysis of around 550 of the donors. Three of the identified cytomegalovirus-associated TCR beta chains were confirmed in vitro to be specific for cytomegalovirus antigens. A total of some 180 TCR beta chains were listed by the study as associated with cytomegalovirus. A later genetic analysis reported fewer N-insertions in productive TCRs among donors in an Asian-associated ancestry cluster than the roughly 650-donor mean. The classifier was reported to diagnose cytomegalovirus status with high specificity and sensitivity in both the original and validation cohorts. For the cohort, immune exposure information was limited to CMV serostatus. The presence/absence analyses assumed that sequencing depth was roughly uniform across donors, and that assumption may not be true. At a false discovery rate of 0.05, a later analysis linked under 20,000 TCR beta sequences to specific HLA alleles. A later analysis found that TCR association rates varied across HLA loci, with DRB1 alleles showing the most associated TCRs and HLA-C alleles the fewest. When HLA alleles, especially DR and DQ, strongly co-occurred, TCR associations were difficult to assign to individual alleles. HLA typing was unavailable for some donors at each locus, so association tests used only the typed subset. Only TCR beta chains were sequenced in this cohort, and the absence of alpha or paired-chain data limited detectable features. Most TCR sequences were observed very rarely across donors, whereas some public TCRs were present in many individuals. A further reported finding was that TCR beta sequences accurately predicted the HLA-A and HLA-B alleles for most subjects in the first cohort. According to a later analysis, parvovirus B19, influenza, CMV and Epstein-Barr virus appeared linked to several top co-occurrence clusters. A later analysis found that most CMV-associated TCR beta chains appeared HLA-restricted, with HLA associations seemingly driven largely by CMV exposure. The 87-base-pair reads could not distinguish some IMGT-functional V segments, including TRBV6-2 and TRBV6-3, so those segments were excluded. A later analysis found that HLA-associated TCR beta chains were more clonally expanded and had lower generation probabilities than equally common non-associated chains. A group of highly shared sequence variants was considered likely to be a technical artifact of the sequencing pipeline.

The CDR3 spans 13 residues, from the cysteine through the phenylalanine. Solely the CDR3 DNA is kept, with 39 bases framed from the first base. CDR1 is given as GTSNPN and CDR2 as SVGIG, both from the germline V gene (reference sequence). V and J lose 1 base and 3 bases, and a span of 7 bases separates them. The cohort was made up of 666 healthy bone marrow donors. All cohort members were sampled while nominally healthy, although unrecorded immune exposures were likely present. The donor was CMV seropositive and belonged to the group of more than 250 seropositive cohort members. A peripheral blood sample was provided by each donor, and peripheral blood mononuclear cells were used for TCR beta sequencing. The Qiagen DNeasy Blood Extraction Kit was used to extract genomic DNA from the blood cell samples. This clone was detected only a few times. Its antigen is unknown. One base away there is no much larger clone; base qualities are not given.

Receptors were amplified or captured by the immunoSEQ multiplex PCR assay. For the multiplex PCR, a mixture combining 60 forward primers for TCR Vbeta segments and 13 reverse primers for TCR Jbeta segments was used. The CDR3 region of rearranged TCR beta genes was amplified from genomic DNA by a multiplex PCR assay. The Illumina HiSeq System was used to sequence the amplified TCR beta libraries as 87-base-pair reads. The authors processed their data as follows. Across the 500 to 700 repertoires, a later analysis counted some 81 million unique TCR beta chains, 9 million to 14 million of which were shared by at least two donors. To remove PCR and sequencing errors, raw reads were error-corrected and collapsed into unique sequences using a nearest-neighbor algorithm that merged closely related sequences. Alignment of CDR3 sequences to IMGT reference sequences was used to assign V, D and J gene segments. Each retained sequence needed at least a six-nucleotide match to both a V gene segment and a J gene segment. Rearrangements were called productive when the CDR3 lacked stop codons and stayed in frame with V and J; all others were non-productive. Following IMGT convention, CDR3 was defined as the stretch from the second conserved V-encoded cysteine to the conserved J-encoded phenylalanine. In an earlier analysis of roughly 610 of the donors, sequences lacking an unambiguous match to a single V gene segment were excluded. An earlier analysis of fewer than 650 of the donors classified V segments as functional when productive rearrangements were above 56.7% and as segregating when the standard deviation between donors was above 5%. To diagnose cytomegalovirus status from the catalog of TCR beta chain sequences, a statistical classification framework was built. In a later analysis, TCR nucleotide sequences were compared against IMGT/GENE-DB human TR gene sequences so that V and J genes could be assigned. The TCRdist pipeline was used in a later analysis to assign CDR3 sequences and most-parsimonious VDJ recombination scenarios. In a later analysis, each TCR beta chain was defined by its CDR3 amino acid sequence together with its V-gene family, and reads lacking a unique V-gene family were excluded. As a way to deal with suspected cross-contamination and a sequencing artifact, a later analysis dropped roughly 620 nucleotide sequences that were highly shared and had low generation probability. For each public chain, a later analysis derived a clonal expansion index from normalized ranks of inferred template counts within each repertoire. Generation probabilities in a later analysis came from a VDJ recombination model fitted to out-of-frame rearrangements, and those results were checked against IGoR. In a later analysis, TCR-TCR, TCR-HLA and TCR-CMV co-occurrence was scored with hypergeometric tests, and a repertoire-size bias correction was applied to TCR pairs. False discovery rates were estimated in a later analysis by permuting HLA or CMV assignments 20 times. In a later analysis, co-occurring TCRs were grouped using DBSCAN, with TCRdist sequence similarity added in when clustering inside HLA-allele-positive subsets. Repertoires with fewer than 30,000 or more than 120,000 public chains were left out of co-occurrence clustering, as were a handful of repertoires with anomalous nucleotide sharing. TCRdb retrieved this table from immuneACCESS and kept in-frame rearrangements only. Not all clones are present; in checked studies, unresolved V genes account for under half, and no reason is known for the remainder. The DNA was the basis for D and trimming; V, J and clone size are from that table. Across this sample there are 100,000 to 150,000 clones, with 17% seen only once. The ten largest clones take up about 3% of the sample.

The chain uses TRBV30 and TRBJ2-1; the D gene is possibly TRBD1, with 5 bases matching. This TCR was sampled from a female donor in good health and CMV-seropositive. The sequencing input was PBMCs. The CDR3 reads as follows: CAWSGGSYNEQFF. DNA sequence: TGTGCCTGGAGTGGGGGCAGCTACAATGAGCAGTTCTTC.